The clone carrying this T cell receptor beta chain appeared a few times. TCRdb redid the calling of the RT-PCR reads with MiXCR, one entry per CDR3 protein. The repertoire consists of about 700,000 distinct CDR3 sequences, with 14% occurring once and the leading ten covering roughly 3.9%. The sequence was collected from a female donor in good health, serving as a healthy control. Sequencing used memory CD4+ T cells from blood.

In nucleotides, the CDR3 is TGTGCCAGCAGTGACGGCCCGTCCCAGCAGTTCTTC. Translation: CASSDGPSQQFF. This chain connects TRBV2 to TRBJ2-1; D remains unclear. From germline, CDR1 is SNHLY and CDR2 FYNNEI. This CDR3 has 12 residues. The V end lost 3 bases, the J end lost 11 bases, and 11 bases lay between the germline ends.